These 17 T cell receptor beta chains share one sample of origin, sequenced in a study of T cell responses to AZD1222 COVID-19 vaccine. The protocol was immunoSEQ multiplex PCR, while the TCRdb copy is restricted to in-frame clones and leaves out a portion. This table has about 110,000 clones, around 81% appearing once. The sequencing used peripheral blood, collected on day 0 of AZD1222 vaccination. The receptor source for this set is an adult in good health.

CDR3 nucleotide sequence: TGTGCCAGCAGCTCTCATAGGGGGGCCACTGAAGCTTTCTTT. Translating gives CASSSHRGATEAFF. The V gene is TRBV7-2, the J gene TRBJ1-1, with D perhaps TRBD1 (6 bases). CDR3 size: 14 residues. Trimming removed 4 bases at V and 4 bases at J, with 13 bases between. Germline V gene sequence: CDR1 SGHTA, CDR2 FQGNSA. Supplemented by reference TRBV7-2 and TRBJ1-1, the full variable domain reads GAGVSQSPSNKVTEKGKDVELRCDPISGHTALYWYRQSLGQGLEFLIYFQGNSAPDKSGLPSDRFSAERTGGSVSTLTIQRTQQEDSAVYLCASSSHRGATEAFFGQGTRLTVV.

The chain recombines TRBV10-2 with TRBJ1-5, with a possible D match to TRBD1 (6 bases). Germline V lookup: CDR1 WSHSY, CDR2 SAAADI. The length of the CDR3 is 15 residues. V was clipped by 5 bases and J by 2 bases, with 13 bases between them. This CDR3 reads CASSFGGAGNQPQHF. CDR3 DNA: TGCGCCAGCAGTTTTGGGGGGGCGGGCAATCAGCCCCAGCATTTT.

V usage is TRBV5-1 and J usage is TRBJ2-3, with TRBD2 identical over 10 bases. This CDR3 region has 16 residues. Unmatched junction bases numbered 5, after V lost 4 bases and J lost 0 bases. Germline loops: CDR1 SGHRS, CDR2 YFSETQ. The CDR3 nucleotides are TGCGCCAGCAGCCTCACGACTAGCGGGAGCACAGATACGCAGTATTTT. This codes for CASSLTTSGSTDTQYF. Full variable domain (outside the CDR3, taken from reference TRBV5-1 and TRBJ2-3): KAGVTQTPRYLIKTRGQQVTLSCSPISGHRSVSWYQQTPGQGLQFLFEYFSETQRNKGNFPGRFSGRQFSNSRSEMNVSTLELGDSALYLCASSLTTSGSTDTQYFGPGTRLTVL.

With regard to this clone: The same CDR3 also results from other DNA sequences found in this sample. This rearrangement joins TRBV20-1 to TRBJ1-2; no firm D call. Per the germline V gene, CDR1 is DFQATT and CDR2 is SNEGSKA (reference sequence). The ends were cut back, 3 bases at V and 6 bases at J, with 2 bases in the middle. This CDR3 region has 9 residues. CDR3 protein: CSASHGYTF. The CDR3 DNA is TGCAGTGCTAGCCATGGCTACACCTTC.

The rearrangement links TRBV6-5 to TRBJ2-3, with D perhaps TRBD1 (5 bases). Germline CDR1 and CDR2: MNHEY and SVGAGI. V shed 0 bases and J shed 0 bases, with 10 bases lying between them. The CDR3 runs to 16 residues. This CDR3 is CASSYSRTFSTDTQYF. The DNA of the CDR3 is TGTGCCAGCAGTTACTCTCGGACATTCAGCACAGATACGCAGTATTTT.

The gene calls are TRBV18 and TRBJ2-3, with TRBD1 matching over 9 bases. Germline loops: CDR1 KGHSH, CDR2 LQKENI. The CDR3 sequence is 15 residues long. V shed 5 bases, J shed 2 bases, and the junction held 5 bases outside the gene matches. CDR3 DNA: TGTGCCAGCTCAAGGGACAGGGAGCCCACAGATACGCAGTATTTT. It yields the protein CASSRDREPTDTQYF.

The chain's CDR3 is CASSLVTKDEQFF. The DNA of the CDR3 is TGTGCCAGCAGCTTAGTGACGAAAGATGAGCAGTTCTTC. This chain links TRBV7-9 with TRBJ2-1; no clear D. CDR3 length: 13 amino acids. Between the trimmed V and J ends, which lost 1 base and 8 bases, there was a span of 9 bases. Germline CDR1 reads SEHNR; CDR2 reads FQNEAQ (reference sequence).

The chain joins TRBV4-1 to TRBJ1-5; TRBD1 agrees at 7 bases. Germline V CDR1 and CDR2: MGHRA, YSYEKL. CDR3 size: 15 residues. J gave up 2 bases and V 3 bases, and 4 bases lay outside the gene matches. The CDR3 DNA reads as TGCGCCAGCAGCCAGAGCGGACAGGGCAATCAGCCCCAGCATTTT. Translated: CASSQSGQGNQPQHF.

In its sample, this clone was seen once. The V and J genes are TRBV6-1 and TRBJ1-5; possible D gene TRBD1, 5 bases. This CDR3 region has 15 residues. With 2 bases removed from V and 6 bases from J, the gap between germline ends came to 14 bases. Germline CDR1 MNHNS, CDR2 SASEGT. CDR3 sequence (DNA): TGTGCCAGCAGTGAAATTAGGCAGGGAGGTCAGCCCCAGCATTTT. Translating it yields CASSEIRQGGQPQHF.

The chain has TRBV7-8 and TRBJ1-1; no clear D gene. The germline V and J ends were trimmed by 5 bases and 0 bases, with 7 bases remaining between them. CDR1 is SGHVS and CDR2 is FQNEAQ in the germline V gene. The CDR3 runs 13 residues. CDR3 bases: TGTGCCAGCAGCCAAGGGATGAACACTGAAGCTTTCTTT. Encoded protein: CASSQGMNTEAFF.

This chain connects TRBV7-9 to TRBJ1-6; D gene uncertain. Germline values: CDR1 SEHNR, CDR2 FQNEAQ (reference sequence). This CDR3 comprises 15 residues. V lost 3 bases, J lost 10 bases, and 16 bases lay in between. The CDR3 DNA follows: TGTGCCAGCAGCTTTAGGACCGGTGTGGAATCACCCCTCCACTTT. Protein: CASSFRTGVESPLHF.

The chain has TRBV11-2 and TRBJ2-7; D gene ambiguous. The CDR3 has 15 amino acids. Germline CDR1 is SGHAT and CDR2 is FQNNGV. Trimming removed 1 base from V and 2 bases from J, with 12 bases in between. CDR3: CASSLAADFTYEQYF. Here the CDR3 DNA reads TGTGCCAGCAGCTTAGCGGCCGATTTCACCTACGAGCAGTACTTC.

J is TRBJ1-6 and V is TRBV6-1, with no clear D. The germline V gene has CDR1 MNHNS and CDR2 SASEGT. This CDR3 is 13 amino acids long. V shed 1 base and J shed 10 bases, with 8 bases lying between them. In DNA, the CDR3 is TGTGCCAGCAGTGAAGACCGAGAATCACCCCTCCACTTT. It encodes CASSEDRESPLHF.

This chain joins TRBV18 and TRBJ2-1; 10 bases are shared with TRBD1. Per germline, CDR1 KGHSH and CDR2 LQKENI. V shed 4 bases and J 9 bases; nucleotides not matched to a gene: 12. The CDR3 runs 16 residues. The CDR3 coding sequence is TGTGCCAGCTCACGTACCGACAGGGGGCTCACCGGTGAGCAGTTCTTC. The encoded protein is CASSRTDRGLTGEQFF.

Only a few counts were recorded for this clone. The chain couples TRBV3-1 (or the pseudogene TRBV3-2) to TRBJ1-5; 7 bases align to TRBD1. Trimming removed 2 bases from V and 4 bases from J; junction bases left unmatched: 5. The CDR3 covers 15 residues. Germline V gene sequence: CDR1 LGHDT, CDR2 YNNKEL (reference sequence). As DNA, the CDR3 is TGTGCCAGCAGCCAACAACTACAGGGGAATCAGCCCCAGCATTTT. This encodes CASSQQLQGNQPQHF.

This clone was counted only a few times. The CDR3 bases are TGCGCCAGCAAACCGGGACAGGGGGCCGGTGGCTACACCTTC. Translated, it gives CASKPGQGAGGYTF. The genes are TRBV5-1 and TRBJ1-2; 12 positions match TRBD1. The J segment lost 7 bases and the V segment lost 6 bases, leaving 7 bases of the junction unmatched. Germline V gene lookup returns CDR1 SGHRS and CDR2 YFSETQ. The CDR3 runs 14 residues.

This clone has just a few counts. The chain links TRBV5-6 to TRBJ1-5; D might be TRBD1 (6 bases). The CDR3 is 14 amino acids. CDR1 is SGHDT and CDR2 is YYEEEE in the germline V gene. V gave up 5 bases and J gave up 8 bases, with 17 bases separating them. DNA for the CDR3: TGTGCCAGCAGTTCGGGGGGGGCACGGGAGCCCCAGCATTTT. It codes for CASSSGGAREPQHF.